This T cell receptor beta chain was identified during a study of identical twins. Study results and limitations: Cross-sectional statistical analysis, not tracking of the same donors, underpinned the conclusions. Memory repertoires showed no such pattern, whereas abundant cord blood beta clonotypes carried fewer insertions.

All donors were healthy, and all were Caucasian. On this clonotype: No antigen is known for it.

The CDR3 is made up of 15 amino acids. The V gene end was trimmed by 6 bases and the J gene end by 3 bases; junction bases not matched to a gene: 9. The germline V gene encodes CDR1 ENHRY and CDR2 SYGVKD. A universal primer binding site was introduced by template switching. The final cDNA contained unique molecular identifiers. TCRdb independently ran MiXCR on the 5' RACE reads; one entry per CDR3 protein. The sample consists of about 890,000 distinct CDR3 sequences, approximately 13% of them appearing once. This sample was shared with a second study, whose subject was yellow fever vaccine responses in identical twins.

The source material was PBMCs. This TCR was recovered from a woman between 18 and 29 years old in good health. This chain connects TRBV10-3 to TRBJ2-7; 9 nucleotides agree with TRBD1. CDR3 loop: CAIRSRDRDHYEQYF. CDR3 bases: TGTGCCATCAGGTCCCGGGACAGGGATCACTACGAGCAGTACTTC.